One sample yielded the 28 T cell receptor beta chains listed below, sequenced in a study of T cells after yellow fever vaccination. TCRdb re-called the 5' RACE reads through MiXCR, storing one row per CDR3 protein. The sample lists around 320,000 distinct CDR3 sequences, less than 9.5% occurring once. Material: CD4+ T cells sorted from PBMCs, obtained 5 days after the yellow fever booster vaccination. Receptors were obtained from a man in his late teens or twenties who received the YFV17D yellow fever vaccine.

A few counts support this clonotype. The rearrangement links TRBV7-9 to TRBJ2-2; weak D call: TRBD1 (5 bases). The germline CDR1 and CDR2 sequences are SEHNR and FQNEAQ (reference sequence). The CDR3 has 14 residues. The V end was cut by 8 bases, the J end by 0 bases, with 10 bases between. CDR3 residues: CASDRTTNTGELFF. CDR3 DNA: TGTGCCAGCGACCGGACAACGAACACCGGGGAGCTGTTTTTT. Full variable domain (missing parts from reference TRBV7-9 and TRBJ2-2): DTGVSQNPRHKITKRGQNVTFRCDPISEHNRLYWYRQTLGQGPEFLTYFQNEAQLEKSRLLSDRFSAERPKGSFSTLEIQRTEQGDSAMYLCASDRTTNTGELFFGEGSRLTVL.

DNA of the CDR3: TGCAGTGCTAGGAGGGATGAGCCACCCCTCCACTTT. Translated, it gives CSARRDEPPLHF. The chain uses TRBV20-1 and TRBJ1-6, with D unresolved. CDR1 and CDR2 (germline): DFQATT, SNEGSKA (reference sequence). CDR3 length equals 12 residues. The V end was cut by 3 bases, the J end by 11 bases, with 11 bases between.

This clonotype was recorded at least ten times. The chain is built from TRBV7-2 and TRBJ2-5, with D unclear. Germline V gene data show CDR1 as SGHTA and CDR2 as FQGNSA. The V gene lost 5 bases and the J gene lost 2 bases, with 12 bases spanning the gap. CDR3 size: 14 residues. CDR3 in DNA: TGTGCCAGCAGCCCCCCGGGCAGACAAGAGACCCAGTACTTC. This encodes CASSPPGRQETQYF.

This clonotype occurred a few times. J is TRBJ1-1 and V is TRBV29-1; D is uncertain. CDR3 size: 14 residues. Germline V gives CDR1 SQVTM, CDR2 ANQGSEA. Trimming shortened V by 1 base and J by 3 bases, and 12 bases separated the two germline ends. The chain's CDR3 is CSVEGEAIDTEAFF. The CDR3 region has the DNA TGCAGCGTTGAAGGGGAAGCGATAGACACTGAAGCTTTCTTT.

This clonotype was seen more than once but under ten times. The chain recombines TRBV6-5 with TRBJ1-3; the D gene is possibly TRBD1 (5 bases). Germline values: CDR1 MNHEY, CDR2 SVGAGI. This CDR3 contains 12 residues. V shed 8 bases and J shed 8 bases, with 13 bases lying between them. The CDR3 protein is CASGNWGDTIYF. The CDR3 DNA reads TGTGCCAGCGGCAATTGGGGCGACACCATATATTTT.

With regard to this clonotype: One end of the junction varies from germline; a read error may be responsible. V gene TRBV2 combines with J gene TRBJ1-4; D is unclear. CDR3 length equals 14 residues. Per the germline V gene, CDR1 is SNHLY and CDR2 is FYNNEI. The CDR3 DNA follows: TGTGCCAGCAGTGGAATAACAACTAATGAAAATCTGTTTTTT. It codes for CASSGITTNENLFF.

V and J are TRBV6-6 and TRBJ2-5; D perhaps matches TRBD2 (5 bases). Germline CDR1 reads MNHNY; CDR2 reads SVGAGI (reference sequence). The CDR3 spans 15 residues. V was trimmed by 2 bases and J by 5 bases, leaving 15 bases between them. The CDR3 DNA follows: TGTGCCAGCAGTTACCCCGGCCTGACTAAGGAGACCCAGTACTTC. It yields the protein CASSYPGLTKETQYF.

This chain uses TRBV4-1 with TRBJ1-4; 10 positions agree with TRBD1. Unmatched junction bases numbered 8, after V lost 1 base and J lost 6 bases. The CDR3 is 17 residues long. Germline-derived CDR1 and CDR2 are MGHRA and YSYEKL. CDR3 region: CASSQVTGGGFYEKLFF. The CDR3 nucleotides are TGCGCCAGCAGCCAAGTGACAGGGGGCGGCTTTTATGAAAAACTGTTTTTT.

This clonotype turned up a few times. This chain links TRBV11-2 with TRBJ2-7; 8 positions agree with TRBD1. V trimming: 7 bases; J trimming: 6 bases; junction bases outside the gene matches: 5. The CDR3 contains 12 residues. CDR1 is SGHAT, CDR2 FQNNGV, per germline. The CDR3 sequence: CASKSRGREQYF. In nucleotides, the CDR3 is TGTGCCAGCAAGTCCAGGGGGCGCGAGCAGTACTTC.

The chain recombines TRBV6-5 with TRBJ1-4; possibly TRBD1 for D (5 bases). V was pared by 6 bases and J by 4 bases, with 12 bases between. Germline V lookup: CDR1 MNHEY, CDR2 SVGAGI. The length of the CDR3 is 14 residues. Here the CDR3 DNA reads TGTGCCAGCAGGTCGACAGCCTATAATGAAAAACTGTTTTTT. This encodes CASRSTAYNEKLFF.

The J gene is TRBJ2-3, the V gene TRBV27, with TRBD1 identical over 10 bases. Germline V gives CDR1 MNHEY, CDR2 SMNVEV (reference sequence). The CDR3 length is 16 residues. V lost 5 bases to trimming and J lost 4 bases; unmatched junction nucleotides: 9. The CDR3 bases are TGTGCCAGCAGTGAAAAGGGGACAGGGGCGGCAGATACGCAGTATTTT. Translated: CASSEKGTGAADTQYF.

This clonotype was seen ten or more times. The V and J genes are TRBV5-1 and TRBJ2-7, with 7 positions matching TRBD1. The CDR3 is 13 residues long. Germline V gives CDR1 SGHRS, CDR2 YFSETQ. V shed 5 bases and J 0 bases; nucleotides not matched to a gene: 2. The CDR3 loop reads CASRPGGSYEQYF. In DNA form, the CDR3 reads TGCGCCAGCAGGCCAGGGGGCTCCTACGAGCAGTACTTC.

J is TRBJ1-2 and V is TRBV5-4; 10 nucleotides agree with TRBD1. The CDR3 loop spans 17 amino acids. Germline CDR1 and CDR2: SGHNT and YYREEE (reference sequence). Trimming took 0 bases from V and 1 from J; bases not matched to a gene: 6. The chain's CDR3 is CASSLGQGARLNYGYTF. CDR3 sequence (DNA): TGTGCCAGCAGCTTGGGACAGGGGGCGCGACTTAACTATGGCTACACCTTC.

This chain uses TRBV7-8 with TRBJ2-7, with D possibly TRBD2 on 5 matching bases. Germline CDR1 reads SGHVS; CDR2 reads FQNEAQ. This CDR3 region has 16 residues. Deletions cut 6 bases from V and 0 bases from J, with 18 bases between. CDR3 DNA sequence: TGTGCCAGCAGTTACGGGGTGACCGTCAGCTCCTACGAGCAGTACTTC. It translates to CASSYGVTVSSYEQYF.

This rearrangement joins TRBV6-5 to TRBJ2-1, with 13 nucleotides matching TRBD2. Germline-derived CDR1 and CDR2 are MNHEY and SVGAGI. The CDR3 covers 18 residues. Trimming cost V 7 bases and J 0 bases; bases outside gene matches: 9. DNA for the CDR3: TGTGCCAGCACCTCAGGACTAGCGGGGGTTAACTCCTACAATGAGCAGTTCTTC. This sequence encodes CASTSGLAGVNSYNEQFF.

There are a few counts of this clonotype. Written as DNA, the CDR3 is TGTGCCATCAGTGTGCAGGGGTACAGCACAGATACGCAGTATTTT. The encoded protein is CAISVQGYSTDTQYF. The genes are TRBV10-3 and TRBJ2-3, with D possibly TRBD1 on 6 matching bases. V was trimmed by 4 bases and J by 0 bases, leaving 11 bases between them. Germline-derived CDR1 and CDR2 are ENHRY and SYGVKD. The CDR3 is 15 residues long.

In this sample, this clonotype turned up many times. The chain joins TRBV20-1 to TRBJ1-2, with TRBD1 matching over 7 bases. The CDR3 is 13 residues long. Germline V CDR1 and CDR2: DFQATT, SNEGSKA (reference sequence). V lost 0 bases to trimming and J lost 6 bases; unmatched junction nucleotides: 4. The CDR3 loop is CSARDYRGHGYTF. The DNA of the CDR3 is TGCAGTGCTAGAGACTACAGGGGACATGGCTACACCTTC.

This chain links TRBV5-6 with TRBJ2-7, with TRBD2 identical over 9 bases. The ends lost 4 bases at V and 4 bases at J; junction bases unmatched: 9. Germline assignment: CDR1 SGHDT and CDR2 YYEEEE. This CDR3 spans 15 amino acids. CDR3 amino acids: CASSLRGRGGYEQYV. The CDR3 coding sequence is TGTGCCAGCAGCCTTCGGGGGCGGGGGGGATACGAGCAGTACGTC.

In its sample, this clonotype was seen a few times. The chain joins TRBV4-1 to TRBJ2-3; D may correspond to TRBD1 or TRBD2 (5 bases each). Trimming cost V 4 bases and J 1 base, with 18 bases left between them. CDR3 size: 17 residues. Germline loops: CDR1 MGHRA, CDR2 YSYEKL. CDR3 bases: TGCGCCAGCAGCCGCCTTGGGTGGGGACGAGGCACAGATACGCAGTATTTT. It encodes CASSRLGWGRGTDTQYF.

CDR3 coding DNA: TGTGCCAGCAGCCGACCTAGGGCCGCCCTTCAAGAAGAGACCCAGTACTTC. Protein sequence: CASSRPRAALQEETQYF. The V call is TRBV21-1, the J call TRBJ2-5; TRBD1, as called in the table, went unchecked against the DNA. TRBV21-1 is a known pseudogene. CDR3 length: 17 residues.

This clonotype was detected ten times or more. The V call is TRBV4-2, the J call TRBJ2-3; D may be TRBD2 (5 bases). Germline assignment: CDR1 LGHNA and CDR2 YNFKEQ. Trimming cost V 0 bases and J 0 bases, with 10 bases left between them. The CDR3 consists of 16 residues. The CDR3 reads CASSQDSGVSTDTQYF. The CDR3 DNA reads TGTGCCAGCAGCCAAGACTCCGGGGTTAGCACAGATACGCAGTATTTT.

This clonotype turned up a few times. The chain recombines TRBV19 with TRBJ1-5; no clear D. Germline-derived CDR1 and CDR2 are LNHDA and SQIVND (reference sequence). The CDR3 totals 13 residues. Trimming shortened V by 3 bases and J by 2 bases, and 5 bases separated the two germline ends. Here the CDR3 DNA reads TGTGCCAGTAGTATTGGTCGCAATCAGCCCCAGCATTTT. The encoded protein is CASSIGRNQPQHF. Filled out from reference TRBV19 and TRBJ1-5, the complete variable domain reads DGGITQSPKYLFRKEGQNVTLSCEQNLNHDAMYWYRQDPGQGLRLIYYSQIVNDFQKGDIAEGYSVSREKKESFPLTVTSAQKNPTAFYLCASSIGRNQPQHFGDGTRLSIL.

This clonotype was detected a few times. V usage is TRBV18 and J usage is TRBJ2-7, with D possibly being TRBD2 (5 bases). V was trimmed by 0 bases and J by 3 bases, leaving 9 bases between them. This CDR3 is 14 amino acids long. Germline CDR1 KGHSH, CDR2 LQKENI. The CDR3 DNA reads as TGTGCCAGCTCACCACCCCGACTACACTACGAGCAGTACTTC. Translated, it gives CASSPPRLHYEQYF.

The chain has TRBV12-3 or TRBV12-4 and TRBJ2-7; 15 bases agree with TRBD2. The CDR3 is made up of 16 amino acids. V gave up 4 bases and J gave up 4 bases; unmatched junction bases: 5. The CDR3 protein is CASSSLGTSGGYEQYF. CDR3 nucleotide sequence: TGTGCCAGCAGTTCCCTCGGGACTAGCGGGGGGTACGAGCAGTACTTC.

The genes are TRBV6-2 or TRBV6-3 and TRBJ1-5, with a possible D match to TRBD1 (6 bases). V was pared by 5 bases and J by 1 base, with 15 bases between. This CDR3 has 16 residues. Germline assignment: CDR1 MNHEY and CDR2 SVGEGT. CDR3 nucleotide sequence: TGTGCCAGCAGTCCAAGGGGGAGCGGAAGCAATCAGCCCCAGCATTTT. Translating gives CASSPRGSGSNQPQHF.

This clonotype was recorded a few times. V gene TRBV6-5 combines with J gene TRBJ2-5; TRBD2 is a possible D gene (6 bases). Trimming took 8 bases from V and 6 from J, leaving 28 bases between them. Germline CDR1 MNHEY, CDR2 SVGAGI. CDR3 length: 17 amino acids. CDR3 sequence: CASAYKASSRGVKTQYF. CDR3 in DNA: TGTGCCAGCGCCTACAAAGCCAGCAGTCGCGGGGTTAAGACCCAGTACTTC.

The sample holds a few counts of this clonotype. The rearrangement links TRBV4-1 to TRBJ1-6, with D unclear. V was shortened by 1 base and J by 7 bases, with 8 bases between the two germline ends. The CDR3 contains 14 residues. The germline gives CDR1 MGHRA, CDR2 YSYEKL. For the CDR3, the DNA is TGCGCCAGCAGCCAAGTTCTAGTGAATTCACCCCTCCACTTT. Encoded protein: CASSQVLVNSPLHF.

This chain uses TRBV15 with TRBJ2-6; D is ambiguous. With 0 bases removed from V and 0 bases from J, the gap between germline ends came to 12 bases. The germline V gene has CDR1 LNHNV and CDR2 YYDKDF (reference sequence). The length of the CDR3 is 18 residues. CDR3 coding DNA: TGTGCCACCAGCAGAGATGTTGGACGCCCCTCTGGGGCCAACGTCCTGACTTTC. This gives the protein CATSRDVGRPSGANVLTF.